What follows are 19 T cell receptor beta chains derived from one specimen sequenced in a study of siplizumab effects on memory and regulatory T cells. Profiled with immunoSEQ multiplex PCR; TCRdb holds only in-frame clones, not every one. This table has approximately 94,000 clones, about nine tenths appearing once. Material for sequencing was CD4+ T cells sorted from blood. These receptors all come from a human donor in good health.

The gene calls are TRBV5-1 and TRBJ2-7; 10 bases line up with TRBD2. With V trimmed by 0 bases and J by 3 bases, 0 bases remained unmatched. The CDR3 consists of 14 residues. In germline, CDR1 is SGHRS, CDR2 YFSETQ. The CDR3 reads CASSLASGGYEQYF. CDR3 coding DNA: TGCGCCAGCAGCTTGGCTAGCGGGGGCTACGAGCAGTACTTC.

The V call is TRBV15, the J call TRBJ2-7; 7 bases are shared with TRBD1. CDR1 and CDR2 (germline): LNHNV, YYDKDF (reference sequence). The CDR3 spans 13 residues. With V trimmed by 3 bases and J by 8 bases, 7 bases remained unmatched. The CDR3 nucleotides are TGTGCCACCAGCAGGGGGGACAGCAACCAGCAGTACTTC. Its protein product is CATSRGDSNQQYF.

V usage is TRBV20-1 and J usage is TRBJ2-1; 10 nucleotides match TRBD2. The CDR3 is made up of 11 amino acids. V gave up 1 base and J gave up 12 bases; unmatched junction bases: 0. Germline V gene lookup returns CDR1 DFQATT and CDR2 SNEGSKA (reference sequence). This chain's CDR3 is CSARGLAGQFF. CDR3 sequence (DNA): TGCAGTGCTAGAGGACTAGCGGGGCAGTTCTTC.

V usage is TRBV19 and J usage is TRBJ1-1, with no clear D. Germline V CDR1 and CDR2: LNHDA, SQIVND (reference sequence). The CDR3 runs 15 residues. The germline V and J ends were trimmed by 1 base and 0 bases, with 9 bases remaining between them. The CDR3 region is CASSIGVGMNTEAFF. In DNA, the CDR3 is TGTGCCAGTAGTATAGGTGTCGGCATGAACACTGAAGCTTTCTTT.

The chain has TRBV9 and TRBJ1-6; D gene unclear. The CDR3 extends over 13 amino acids. Per germline, CDR1 SGDLS and CDR2 YYNGEE. V lost 1 base and J 7 bases, leaving 6 bases between the germline ends. The DNA for the CDR3 is TGTGCCAGCAGCGTAAACTCCAATTCACCCCTCCACTTT. Translation: CASSVNSNSPLHF.

The rearrangement uses TRBV27 and TRBJ2-7, with D perhaps assigned TRBD1 or TRBD2 (6 bases each). CDR1 is MNHEY, CDR2 SMNVEV, per germline (reference sequence). The CDR3 has 18 amino acids. V was cut by 1 base and J by 0 bases, with 19 bases left in between. The CDR3 DNA reads as TGTGCCAGCAGTTTATACGATCCGGGGGCCCCGGGCTCCTACGAGCAGTACTTC. Translated, it gives CASSLYDPGAPGSYEQYF.

This clone has only one observation. The gene calls are TRBV4-3 and TRBJ1-3, with a possible D match to TRBD1 (6 bases). This CDR3 is built from 16 residues. V gave up 0 bases and J gave up 0 bases, with 9 bases separating them. CDR1 is LGHNA and CDR2 is YSLEER in the germline V gene. The CDR3 region is CASSQDRGSSGNTIYF. In DNA form, the CDR3 reads TGCGCCAGCAGCCAAGATAGGGGGAGCTCTGGAAACACCATATATTTT.

The V gene is TRBV4-3, the J gene TRBJ2-2; weak D call: TRBD1 (6 bases). CDR3 length equals 13 residues. Germline values: CDR1 LGHNA, CDR2 YSLEER. With 5 bases removed from V and 7 bases from J, the gap between germline ends came to 11 bases. In DNA form, the CDR3 reads TGCGCCAGCAGCGCAGGGGCGGGCGGGGAGCTGTTTTTT. Amino acid sequence: CASSAGAGGELFF.

The chain recombines TRBV11-2 with TRBJ1-1, with 12 bases identical to TRBD1. With V trimmed by 4 bases and J by 6 bases, 9 bases remained unmatched. This CDR3 comprises 16 residues. Germline V CDR1 and CDR2: SGHAT, FQNNGV. The DNA of the CDR3 is TGTGCCAGCAGCTCACCCGGGACAGGGGGCTACCCTGAAGCTTTCTTT. Residues: CASSSPGTGGYPEAFF.

The chain is built from TRBV5-1 and TRBJ2-3, with 12 bases matching TRBD2. The CDR3 is made up of 15 amino acids. With V trimmed by 3 bases and J by 5 bases, 4 bases remained unmatched. From germline, CDR1 is SGHRS and CDR2 YFSETQ. CDR3 region: CASSSSGGAQDTQYF. CDR3 DNA sequence: TGCGCCAGCAGCTCTAGCGGGGGGGCACAAGATACGCAGTATTTT. Full variable domain (remainder filled in from reference TRBV5-1 and TRBJ2-3): KAGVTQTPRYLIKTRGQQVTLSCSPISGHRSVSWYQQTPGQGLQFLFEYFSETQRNKGNFPGRFSGRQFSNSRSEMNVSTLELGDSALYLCASSSSGGAQDTQYFGPGTRLTVL.

This clone has only one observation. CDR3 amino acids: CASSLLGSGGLYEQYF. The CDR3 DNA reads as TGTGCCAGCAGTTTATTAGGTAGCGGGGGCCTCTACGAGCAGTACTTC. The chain combines TRBV28 with TRBJ2-7, with TRBD2 matching 9 bases. Trimming cost V 1 base and J 3 bases; bases outside gene matches: 7. From germline, CDR1 is MDHEN and CDR2 SYDVKM. The CDR3 extends over 16 amino acids.

This clone appeared once. CDR3 DNA sequence: TGCGCCAGCAGTGAAGCTAGCGGGGGGGCCGGGGGAGAGCAGTTCTTC. It codes for CASSEASGGAGGEQFF. The V and J genes are TRBV10-2 and TRBJ2-1; 12 bases fit TRBD2. The CDR3 spans 16 residues. Germline loops: CDR1 WSHSY, CDR2 SAAADI. Unmatched junction bases numbered 10, after V lost 3 bases and J lost 10 bases.

V gene TRBV2 combines with J gene TRBJ2-7; a weak D match, TRBD2 (5 bases). The CDR3 length is 12 residues. V lost 6 bases and J lost 2, with 8 bases in between. The germline V gene encodes CDR1 SNHLY and CDR2 FYNNEI. The CDR3 nucleotides read TGTGCCAGCAGACTAGAAACCTACGAGCAGTACTTC. Its translation is CASRLETYEQYF. Drawing the rest from reference TRBV2 and TRBJ2-7, the complete variable domain is EPEVTQTPSHQVTQMGQEVILRCVPISNHLYFYWYRQILGQKVEFLVSFYNNEISEKSEIFDDQFSVERPDGSNFTLKIRSTKLEDSAMYFCASRLETYEQYFGPGTRLTVT.

The rearrangement links TRBV13 to TRBJ1-3, with a tentative D call TRBD1 (5 bases). Trimming removed 4 bases at V and 2 bases at J, with 12 bases between. Germline lookup yields CDR1 PRHDT and CDR2 FYEKMQ (reference sequence). The CDR3 consists of 15 residues. The CDR3 DNA follows: TGTGCCAGCAGCTCAGGCGCAGGGACTGGAAACACCATATATTTT. Its protein is CASSSGAGTGNTIYF.

The V call is TRBV6-5, the J call TRBJ1-1; weak D call: TRBD1 (6 bases). Trimming shortened V by 5 bases and J by 2 bases, and 15 bases separated the two germline ends. CDR3 size: 15 residues. Germline loops: CDR1 MNHEY, CDR2 SVGAGI. The CDR3, as DNA: TGTGCCAGCAGTACCGGACAGATACTAAACACTGAAGCTTTCTTT. Its translation is CASSTGQILNTEAFF.

The chain links TRBV9 to TRBJ2-7; TRBD1 is a possible D gene (5 bases). This CDR3 has 14 amino acids. The V and J ends lost 0 bases and 0 bases respectively, with 7 bases between them. The V gene's germline CDR1 is SGDLS and CDR2 YYNGEE. The CDR3 DNA follows: TGTGCCAGCAGCGTAGAGGGGCACTCCTACGAGCAGTACTTC. Translated, it gives CASSVEGHSYEQYF.

The chain links TRBV27 to TRBJ2-3; D is uncertain. This CDR3 spans 14 amino acids. The V and J ends lost 7 bases and 2 bases respectively, with 13 bases between them. CDR1 and CDR2 (germline): MNHEY, SMNVEV (reference sequence). The CDR3 here is CASTISNPTDTQYF. The CDR3, as DNA: TGTGCCAGCACGATCTCGAACCCCACAGATACGCAGTATTTT.

The chain joins TRBV10-3 to TRBJ2-7, with D uncertain. The V gene's germline CDR1 is ENHRY and CDR2 SYGVKD. This CDR3 has 15 residues. Trimming stripped 4 bases from V and 0 bases from J, with 13 bases between. CDR3: CAISVGPASSYEQYF. CDR3 DNA sequence: TGTGCCATCAGTGTTGGGCCGGCCTCCTCCTACGAGCAGTACTTC.

V usage is TRBV7-9 and J usage is TRBJ1-2; no firm D call. V lost 1 base and J lost 4, with 1 base in between. CDR3 length: 11 amino acids. CDR1 and CDR2 from the germline V gene are SEHNR and FQNEAQ (reference sequence). The CDR3 DNA follows: TGTGCCAGCAGCTTAGTCTATGGCTACACCTTC. Its translation: CASSLVYGYTF.